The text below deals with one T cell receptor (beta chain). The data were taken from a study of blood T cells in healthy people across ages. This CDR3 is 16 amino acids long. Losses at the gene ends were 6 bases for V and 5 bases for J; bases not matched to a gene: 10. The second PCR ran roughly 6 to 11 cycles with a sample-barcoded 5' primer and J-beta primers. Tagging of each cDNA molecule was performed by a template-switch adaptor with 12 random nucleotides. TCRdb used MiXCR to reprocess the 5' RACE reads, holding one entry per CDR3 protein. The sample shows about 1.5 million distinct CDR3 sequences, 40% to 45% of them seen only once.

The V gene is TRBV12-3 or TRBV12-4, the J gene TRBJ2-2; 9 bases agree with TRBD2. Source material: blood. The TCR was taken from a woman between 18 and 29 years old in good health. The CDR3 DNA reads TGTGCCAGCAGGCGGGAGGGGGCCCGGAGAACCGGGGAGCTGTTTTTT. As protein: CASRREGARRTGELFF.